The clone carrying this T cell receptor (beta chain) was found a few times. The antigen is not known. The sample is drawn from a study of T cell repertoires in cytomegalovirus infection. MiXCR was run by TCRdb on the reads, yielding one entry per CDR3 protein. Of hundreds of thousands of distinct CDR3 sequences listed, 25% to 40% are singletons. The TCR comes from a human donor in good health (CMV status not recorded). Some clones in this sample may be carry-over from other donors' samples. Specimen: cultured CD8+ T cells from PBMCs, collected from culture after CMV antigen stimulation.

Here the CDR3 reads CASSQADRGRGETQYF. CDR3 nucleotide sequence: TGTGCCAGCAGCCAAGCGGACAGGGGGCGTGGAGAGACCCAGTACTTC. The gene calls are TRBV7-9 and TRBJ2-5; 11 nucleotides align to TRBD1. J was trimmed by 4 bases and V by 5 bases; bases with no gene match: 9. Per germline, CDR1 SEHNR and CDR2 FQNEAQ (reference sequence). CDR3 length equals 16 residues.